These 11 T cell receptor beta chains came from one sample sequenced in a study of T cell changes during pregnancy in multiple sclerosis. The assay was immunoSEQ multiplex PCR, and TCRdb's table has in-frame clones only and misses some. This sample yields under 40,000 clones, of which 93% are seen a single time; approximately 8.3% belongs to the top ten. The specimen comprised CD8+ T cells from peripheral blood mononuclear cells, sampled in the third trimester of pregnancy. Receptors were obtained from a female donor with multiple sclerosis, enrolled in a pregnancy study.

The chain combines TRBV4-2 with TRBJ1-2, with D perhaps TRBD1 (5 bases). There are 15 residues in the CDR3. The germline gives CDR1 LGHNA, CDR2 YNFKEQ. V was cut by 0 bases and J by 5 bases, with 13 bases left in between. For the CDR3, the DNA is TGTGCCAGCAGCCAAGACGCAGACAGTTCTTATGGCTACACCTTC. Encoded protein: CASSQDADSSYGYTF.

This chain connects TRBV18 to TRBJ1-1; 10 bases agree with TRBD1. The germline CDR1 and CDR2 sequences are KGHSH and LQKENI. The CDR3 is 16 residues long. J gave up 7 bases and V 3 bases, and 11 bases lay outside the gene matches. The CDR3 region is CASSPTLDRGRDEAFF. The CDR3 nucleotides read TGTGCCAGCTCACCTACCCTTGACAGGGGGCGGGATGAAGCTTTCTTT.

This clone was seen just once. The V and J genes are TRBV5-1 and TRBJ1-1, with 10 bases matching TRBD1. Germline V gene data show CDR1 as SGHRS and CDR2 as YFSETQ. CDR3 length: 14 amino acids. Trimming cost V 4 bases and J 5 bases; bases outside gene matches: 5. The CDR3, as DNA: TGCGCCAGCAGCGACCCGGGACAGGGGACTGAAGCTTTCTTT. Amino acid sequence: CASSDPGQGTEAFF.

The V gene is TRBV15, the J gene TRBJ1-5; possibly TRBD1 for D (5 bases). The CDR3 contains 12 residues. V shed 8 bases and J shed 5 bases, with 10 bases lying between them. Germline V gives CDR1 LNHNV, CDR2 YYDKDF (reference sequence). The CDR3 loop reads CATGAEDQPQHF. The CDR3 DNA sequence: TGTGCCACCGGGGCCGAAGATCAGCCCCAGCATTTT. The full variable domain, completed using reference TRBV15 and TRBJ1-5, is DAMVIQNPRYQVTQFGKPVTLSCSQTLNHNVMYWYQQKSSQAPKLLFHYYDKDFNNEADTPDNFQSRRPNTSFCFLDIRSPGLGDTAMYLCATGAEDQPQHFGDGTRLSIL.

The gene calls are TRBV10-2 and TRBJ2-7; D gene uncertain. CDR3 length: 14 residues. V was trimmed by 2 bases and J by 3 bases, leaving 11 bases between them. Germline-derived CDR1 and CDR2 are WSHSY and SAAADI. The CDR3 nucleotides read TGCGCCAGCAGTGAGGGTAGGAGTTACTACGAGCAGTACTTC. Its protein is CASSEGRSYYEQYF.

The chain's CDR3 is CASSPGTVYEQYF. The CDR3 DNA reads TGTGCCAGCAGTCCCGGGACAGTATACGAGCAGTACTTC. This sequence joins TRBV27 and TRBJ2-7; 7 nucleotides line up with TRBD1. The CDR3 consists of 13 residues. Trimming took 5 bases from V and 4 from J; bases not matched to a gene: 5. Germline V CDR1 and CDR2: MNHEY, SMNVEV (reference sequence).

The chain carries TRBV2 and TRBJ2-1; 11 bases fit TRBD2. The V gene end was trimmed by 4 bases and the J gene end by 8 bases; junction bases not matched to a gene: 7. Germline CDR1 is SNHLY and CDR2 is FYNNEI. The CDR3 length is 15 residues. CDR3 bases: TGTGCCAGCAGTGCAGCTAGCGGGGGGCCCCATGAGCAGTTCTTC. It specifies CASSAASGGPHEQFF.

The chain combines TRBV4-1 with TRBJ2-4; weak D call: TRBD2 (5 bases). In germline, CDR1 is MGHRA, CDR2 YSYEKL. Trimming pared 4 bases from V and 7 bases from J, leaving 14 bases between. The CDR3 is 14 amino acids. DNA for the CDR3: TGCGCCAGCAGCCCGACGGTAAGGAGGAACATTCAGTACTTC. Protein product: CASSPTVRRNIQYF.

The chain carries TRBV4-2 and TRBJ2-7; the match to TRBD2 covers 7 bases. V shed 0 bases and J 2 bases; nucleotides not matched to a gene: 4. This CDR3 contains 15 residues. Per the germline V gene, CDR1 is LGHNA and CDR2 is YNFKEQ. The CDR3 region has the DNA TGTGCCAGCAGCCAAGAAGTGCTAGCGGCCTACGAGCAGTACTTC. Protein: CASSQEVLAAYEQYF.

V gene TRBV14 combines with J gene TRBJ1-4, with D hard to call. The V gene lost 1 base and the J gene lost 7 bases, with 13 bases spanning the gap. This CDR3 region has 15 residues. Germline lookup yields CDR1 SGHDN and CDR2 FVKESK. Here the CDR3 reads CASSQGWVGGEKLFF. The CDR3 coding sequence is TGTGCCAGCAGCCAAGGTTGGGTAGGCGGTGAAAAACTGTTTTTT.

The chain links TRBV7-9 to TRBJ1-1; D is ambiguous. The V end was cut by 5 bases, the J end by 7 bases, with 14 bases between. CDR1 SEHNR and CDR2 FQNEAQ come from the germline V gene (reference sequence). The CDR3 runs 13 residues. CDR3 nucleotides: TGTGCCAGCAGCCTGATTTCGGGATATGAAGCTTTCTTT. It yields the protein CASSLISGYEAFF. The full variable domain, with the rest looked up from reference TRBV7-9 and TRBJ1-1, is DTGVSQNPRHKITKRGQNVTFRCDPISEHNRLYWYRQTLGQGPEFLTYFQNEAQLEKSRLLSDRFSAERPKGSFSTLEIQRTEQGDSAMYLCASSLISGYEAFFGQGTRLTVV.